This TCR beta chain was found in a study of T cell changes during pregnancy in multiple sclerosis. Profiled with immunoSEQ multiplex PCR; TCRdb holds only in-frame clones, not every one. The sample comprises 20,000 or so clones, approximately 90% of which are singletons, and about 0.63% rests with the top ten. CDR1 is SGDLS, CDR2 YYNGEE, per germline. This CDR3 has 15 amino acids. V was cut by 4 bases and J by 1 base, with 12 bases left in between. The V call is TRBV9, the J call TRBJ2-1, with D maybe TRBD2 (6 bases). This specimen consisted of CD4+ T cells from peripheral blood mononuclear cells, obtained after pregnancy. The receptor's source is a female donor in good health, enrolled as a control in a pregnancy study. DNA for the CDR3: TGTGCCAGCAGCTCCACCAGCGGGTCCTACAATGAGCAGTTCTTC. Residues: CASSSTSGSYNEQFF.